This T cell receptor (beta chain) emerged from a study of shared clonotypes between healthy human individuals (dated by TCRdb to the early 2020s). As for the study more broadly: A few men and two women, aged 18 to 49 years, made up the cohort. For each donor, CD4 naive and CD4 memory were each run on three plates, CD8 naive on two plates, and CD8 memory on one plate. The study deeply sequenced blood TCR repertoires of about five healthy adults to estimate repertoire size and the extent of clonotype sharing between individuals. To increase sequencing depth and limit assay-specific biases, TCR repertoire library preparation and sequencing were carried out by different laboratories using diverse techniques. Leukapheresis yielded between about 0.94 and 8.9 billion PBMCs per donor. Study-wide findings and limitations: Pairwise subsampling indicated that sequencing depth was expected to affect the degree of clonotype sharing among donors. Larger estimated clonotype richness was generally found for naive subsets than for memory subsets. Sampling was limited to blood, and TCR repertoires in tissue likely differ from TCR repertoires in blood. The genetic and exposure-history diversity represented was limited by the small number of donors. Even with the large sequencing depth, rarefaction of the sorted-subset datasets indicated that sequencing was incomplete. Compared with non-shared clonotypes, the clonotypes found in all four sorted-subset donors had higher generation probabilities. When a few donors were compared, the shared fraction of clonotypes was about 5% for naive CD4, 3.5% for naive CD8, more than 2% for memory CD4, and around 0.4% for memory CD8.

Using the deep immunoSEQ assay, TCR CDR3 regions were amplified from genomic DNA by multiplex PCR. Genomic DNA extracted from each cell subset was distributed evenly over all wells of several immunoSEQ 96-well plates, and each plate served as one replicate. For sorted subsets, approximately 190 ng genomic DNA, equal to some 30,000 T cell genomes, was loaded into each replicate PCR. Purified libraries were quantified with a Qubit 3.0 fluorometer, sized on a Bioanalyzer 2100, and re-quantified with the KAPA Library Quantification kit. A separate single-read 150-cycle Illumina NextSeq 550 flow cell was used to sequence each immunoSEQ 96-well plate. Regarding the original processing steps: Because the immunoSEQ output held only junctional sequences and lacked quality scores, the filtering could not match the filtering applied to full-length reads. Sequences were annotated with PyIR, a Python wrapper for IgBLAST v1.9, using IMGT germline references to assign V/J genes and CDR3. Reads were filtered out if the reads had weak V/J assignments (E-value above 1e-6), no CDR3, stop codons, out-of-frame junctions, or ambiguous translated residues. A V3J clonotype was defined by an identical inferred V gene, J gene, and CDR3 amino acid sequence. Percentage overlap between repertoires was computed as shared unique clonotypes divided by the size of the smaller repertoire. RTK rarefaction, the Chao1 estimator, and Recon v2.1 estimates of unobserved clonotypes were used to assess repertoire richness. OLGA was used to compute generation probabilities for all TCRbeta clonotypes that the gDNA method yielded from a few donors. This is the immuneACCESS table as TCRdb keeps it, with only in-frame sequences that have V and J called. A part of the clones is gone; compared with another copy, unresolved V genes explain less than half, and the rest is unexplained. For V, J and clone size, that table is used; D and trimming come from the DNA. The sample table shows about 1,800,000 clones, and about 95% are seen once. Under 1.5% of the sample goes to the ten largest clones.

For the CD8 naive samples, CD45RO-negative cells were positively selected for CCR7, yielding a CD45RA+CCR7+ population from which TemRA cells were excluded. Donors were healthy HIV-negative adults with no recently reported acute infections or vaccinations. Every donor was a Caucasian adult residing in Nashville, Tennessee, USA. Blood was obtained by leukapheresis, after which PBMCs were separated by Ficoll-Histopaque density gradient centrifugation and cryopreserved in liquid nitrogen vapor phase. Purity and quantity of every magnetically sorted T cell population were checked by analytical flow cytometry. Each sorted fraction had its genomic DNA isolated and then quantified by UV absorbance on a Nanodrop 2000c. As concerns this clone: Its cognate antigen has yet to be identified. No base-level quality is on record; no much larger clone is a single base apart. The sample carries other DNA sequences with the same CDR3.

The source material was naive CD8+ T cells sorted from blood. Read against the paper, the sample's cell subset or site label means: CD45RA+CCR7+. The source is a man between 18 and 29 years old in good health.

The CDR3 reads CASSEGGYEQYF. The bases read TGCGCCAGCAGTGAGGGGGGGTACGAGCAGTACTTC. Here the chain combines TRBV10-2 and TRBJ2-7; the D gene is perhaps TRBD2, on 6 matching bases. Per the germline V gene, WSHSY is the CDR1 and SAAADI is the CDR2. V was cut back by 2 bases and J by 4 bases, leaving a gap of 6 bases between them. The CDR3 goes from the cysteine to the phenylalanine over 12 residues. Only the CDR3 portion is preserved as DNA: 36 bases, with reading frame beginning at the first base.